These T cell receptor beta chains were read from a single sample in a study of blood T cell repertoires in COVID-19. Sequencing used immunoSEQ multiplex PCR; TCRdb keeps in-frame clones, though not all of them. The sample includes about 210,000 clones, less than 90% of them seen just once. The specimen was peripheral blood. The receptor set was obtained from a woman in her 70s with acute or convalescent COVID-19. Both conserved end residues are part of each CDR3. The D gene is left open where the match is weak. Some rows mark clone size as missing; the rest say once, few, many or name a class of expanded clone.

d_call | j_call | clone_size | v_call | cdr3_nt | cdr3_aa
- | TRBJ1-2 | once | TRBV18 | TGTGCCAGCTCACCGGCAGTGGCCGGGGTCGGCTACACCTTC | CASSPAVAGVGYTF
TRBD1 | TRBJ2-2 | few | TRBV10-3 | TGTGCCATCAGCAAGGACAGGGTCACCGGGGAGCTGTTTTTT | CAISKDRVTGELFF
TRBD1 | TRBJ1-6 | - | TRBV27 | TGTGCCAGCAGATCCGACAGGGGGTATGTTAATTCACCCCTCCACTTT | CASRSDRGYVNSPLHF
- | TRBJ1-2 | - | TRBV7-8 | TGTGCCAGCAGCGTCCCTGGGGGCTCCTATGGCTACACCTTC | CASSVPGGSYGYTF
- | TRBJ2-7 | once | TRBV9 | TGTGCCAGCAGCCCCCCCGGGAGACGGCTGGAGGTGACCTACGAGCAGTACTTC | CASSPPGRRLEVTYEQYF
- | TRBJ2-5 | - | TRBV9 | TGTGCCAGCAGCCCTCGAAGCAGGGGACCCCTTCAAGAGACCCAGTACTTC | CASSPRSRGPLQETQYF
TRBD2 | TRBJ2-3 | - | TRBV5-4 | TGTGCCAGCAGCTTGGAACCTAGCGGGAGCACAGATACGCAGTATTTT | CASSLEPSGSTDTQYF
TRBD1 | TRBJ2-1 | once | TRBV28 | TGTGCCAGCAGCCAAACAGGGGGGTCCTACAATGAGCAGTTCTTC | CASSQTGGSYNEQFF
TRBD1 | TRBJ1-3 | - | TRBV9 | TGTGCCAGCAGCGTGGCTGGGGACAGTCGGAACACCATATATTTT | CASSVAGDSRNTIYF
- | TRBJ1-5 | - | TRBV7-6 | TGTGCCAGCAGCTTATCGCCCCGGAGTCAGCCCCAGCATTTT | CASSLSPRSQPQHF
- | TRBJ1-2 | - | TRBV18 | TGTGCCAGCTCACCAATCCAGGGTGATGGCTACACCTTC | CASSPIQGDGYTF
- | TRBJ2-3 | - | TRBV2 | TGTGCCAGCAGCGTCCTCACAGATACGCAGTATTTT | CASSVLTDTQYF
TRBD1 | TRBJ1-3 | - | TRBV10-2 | TGCGCCAGCAGTTTCCGGGACAGGGGCCCCTCTGGAAACACCATATATTTT | CASSFRDRGPSGNTIYF
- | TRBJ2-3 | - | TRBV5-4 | TGTGCCAGCAGCGGCGACAGGTTAAAGCAGTATTTT | CASSGDRLKQYF
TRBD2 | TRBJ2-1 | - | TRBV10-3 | TGTGCCATCGGTGGGGCTAGCGGGAGATTTGAAGAGTACTACTACAATGAGCAGTTCTTC | CAIGGASGRFEEYYYNEQFF
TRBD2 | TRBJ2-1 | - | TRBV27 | TGTGCCAGCAGTTCACTAACCGGGACTAATAAGTTCTTC | CASSSLTGTNKFF
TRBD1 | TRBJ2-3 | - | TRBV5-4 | TGTGCCAGCAGCTTTCCGGGACAGCGCACAGATACGCAGTATTTT | CASSFPGQRTDTQYF
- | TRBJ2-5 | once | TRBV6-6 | TGTGCCAGCAGCCTCCCAGGGGCGCAAGAGACCCAGTACTTC | CASSLPGAQETQYF
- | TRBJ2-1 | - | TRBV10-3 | TGTGCCATCAGTGTAGGAAGCTCGGGTGAGCAGTTCTTC | CAISVGSSGEQFF
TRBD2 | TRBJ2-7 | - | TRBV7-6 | TGTGCCAGCAGCCAACCGCGGGGGGTAAGCGGTGGCGAGCAGTACTTC | CASSQPRGVSGGEQYF
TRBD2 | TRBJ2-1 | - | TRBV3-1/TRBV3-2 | TGTGCCAGCAGCCCCCTAGCGGGGGACCCCTACAATGAGCAGTTCTTC | CASSPLAGDPYNEQFF
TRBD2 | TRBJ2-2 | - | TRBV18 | TGTGCCAGCTCACCCCTGACCGGGACTAGCGGAAACACCGGGGAGCTGTTTTTT | CASSPLTGTSGNTGELFF
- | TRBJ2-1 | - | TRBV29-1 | TGCAGCGTTGAGGGCAGGCAACACAACAATGAGCAGTTCTTC | CSVEGRQHNNEQFF
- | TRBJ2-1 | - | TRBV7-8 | TGTGCCAGCAGCGCATTTACGAATCGACTACGCCATTTCTACAATGAGCAGTTCTTC | CASSAFTNRLRHFYNEQFF
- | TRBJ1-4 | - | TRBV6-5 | TGTGCCAGCAGACTCGGACAGACCCCTAATGAAAAACTGTTTTTT | CASRLGQTPNEKLFF
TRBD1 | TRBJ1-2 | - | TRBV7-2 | TGTGCCAGCAGCTTATGGCAGGGGGACTATGGCTACACCTTC | CASSLWQGDYGYTF
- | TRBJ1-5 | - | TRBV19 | TGTGCCAGTAGTATCACCAGTTATAGCAATCAGCCCCAGCATTTT | CASSITSYSNQPQHF
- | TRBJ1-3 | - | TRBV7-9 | TGTGCCAGCAGCTTAGGAGTGGGAAACACCATATATTTT | CASSLGVGNTIYF
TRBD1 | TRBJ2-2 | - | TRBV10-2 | TGCGCCAGCAGTGAGTCGGCGACAGGGCGAACCGGGGAGCTGTTTTTT | CASSESATGRTGELFF
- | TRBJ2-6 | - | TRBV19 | TGTGCCAGTATCTCGGGTGGCGCTGGGGCCAACGTCCTGACTTTC | CASISGGAGANVLTF
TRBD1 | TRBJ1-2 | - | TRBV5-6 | TGTGCCAGCAGCTTGTCCGGGACAGGGGGCGGTGGCTACACCTTC | CASSLSGTGGGGYTF
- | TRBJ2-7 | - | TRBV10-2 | TGCGCCAGCAAGAGGGACAGCCTGGGGGGCTACGAGCAGTACTTC | CASKRDSLGGYEQYF
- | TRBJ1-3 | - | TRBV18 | TGTGCCAGCTCACCTCTTACTTTACAGGGCTCCATCGGAAACACCATATATTTT | CASSPLTLQGSIGNTIYF
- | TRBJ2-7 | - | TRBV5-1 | TGCGCCAGCAGCTTGGAAGGGGGAGTCTACGAGCAGTACTTC | CASSLEGGVYEQYF
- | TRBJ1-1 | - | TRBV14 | TGTGCCAGCAGCCAAGATCGCGGGGTGGTGAACACTGAAGCTTTCTTT | CASSQDRGVVNTEAFF
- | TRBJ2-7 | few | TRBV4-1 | TGCGCCAGCAGCCAACTCGGGATTAGCTACGAGCAGTACTTC | CASSQLGISYEQYF
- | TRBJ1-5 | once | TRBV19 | TGTGCCAGTAGTAAGAACCCGGGATCCGCTAGCAATCAGCCCCAGCATTTT | CASSKNPGSASNQPQHF
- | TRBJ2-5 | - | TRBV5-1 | TGCGCCAGCAGCTTACCGACGGGAAAAGAGACCCAGTACTTC | CASSLPTGKETQYF
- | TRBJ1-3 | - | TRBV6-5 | TGTGCCAGCAGCACCGGACAGCGCTCTGGAAACACCATATATTTT | CASSTGQRSGNTIYF